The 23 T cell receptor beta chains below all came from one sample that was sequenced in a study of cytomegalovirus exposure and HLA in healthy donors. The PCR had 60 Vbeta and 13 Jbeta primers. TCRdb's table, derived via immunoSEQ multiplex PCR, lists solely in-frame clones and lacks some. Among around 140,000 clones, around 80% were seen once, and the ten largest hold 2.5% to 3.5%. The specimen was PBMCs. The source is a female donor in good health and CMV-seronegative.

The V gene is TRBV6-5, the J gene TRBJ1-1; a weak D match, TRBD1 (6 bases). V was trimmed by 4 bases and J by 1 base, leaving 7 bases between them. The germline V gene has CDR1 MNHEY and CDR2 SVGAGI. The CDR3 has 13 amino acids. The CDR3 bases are TGTGCCAGCAGTTTCAGGGGGAACACTGAAGCTTTCTTT. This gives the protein CASSFRGNTEAFF.

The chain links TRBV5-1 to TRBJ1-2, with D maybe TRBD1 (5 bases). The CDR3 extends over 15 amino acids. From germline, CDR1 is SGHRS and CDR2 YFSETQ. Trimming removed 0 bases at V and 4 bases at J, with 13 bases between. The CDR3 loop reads CASSLEGWGVYGYTF. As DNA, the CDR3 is TGCGCCAGCAGCTTGGAAGGCTGGGGGGTCTATGGCTACACCTTC.

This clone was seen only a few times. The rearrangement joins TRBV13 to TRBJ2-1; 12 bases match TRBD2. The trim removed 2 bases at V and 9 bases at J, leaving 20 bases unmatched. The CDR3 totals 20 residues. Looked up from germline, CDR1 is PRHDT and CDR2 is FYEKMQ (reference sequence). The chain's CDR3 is CASSLYSRASGRAVATEQFF. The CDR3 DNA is TGTGCCAGCAGCTTATATTCGCGGGCTAGCGGGAGGGCCGTCGCCACTGAGCAGTTCTTC.

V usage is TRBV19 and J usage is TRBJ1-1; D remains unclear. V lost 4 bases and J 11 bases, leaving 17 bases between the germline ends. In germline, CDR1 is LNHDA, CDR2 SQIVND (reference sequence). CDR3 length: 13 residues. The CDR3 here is CASSREGQFGAFF. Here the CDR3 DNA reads TGTGCCAGTAGTAGGGAGGGCCAGTTTGGGGCTTTCTTT.

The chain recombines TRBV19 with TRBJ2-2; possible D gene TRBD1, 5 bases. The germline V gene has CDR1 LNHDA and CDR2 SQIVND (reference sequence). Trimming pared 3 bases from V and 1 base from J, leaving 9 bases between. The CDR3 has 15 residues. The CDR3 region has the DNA TGTGCCAGTAGTATCCTCGGACAGAACACCGGGGAGCTGTTTTTT. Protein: CASSILGQNTGELFF.

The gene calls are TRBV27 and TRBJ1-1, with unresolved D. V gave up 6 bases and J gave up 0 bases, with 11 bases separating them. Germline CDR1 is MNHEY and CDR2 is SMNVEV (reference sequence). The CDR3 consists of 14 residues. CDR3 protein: CASRKSGMNTEAFF. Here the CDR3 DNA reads TGTGCCAGCAGGAAAAGCGGTATGAACACTGAAGCTTTCTTT.

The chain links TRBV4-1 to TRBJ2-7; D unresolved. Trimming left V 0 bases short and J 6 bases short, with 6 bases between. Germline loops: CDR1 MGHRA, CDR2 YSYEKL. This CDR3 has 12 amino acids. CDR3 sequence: CASSQEAGEQYF. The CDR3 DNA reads TGCGCCAGCAGCCAAGAGGCAGGCGAGCAGTACTTC.

Written as DNA, the CDR3 is TGTGCCAGCACCCACGGGTCCGGGGAGCTGTTTTTT. Amino acid sequence: CASTHGSGELFF. The chain recombines TRBV27 with TRBJ2-2; D unresolved. The CDR3 is 12 amino acids. From germline, CDR1 is MNHEY and CDR2 SMNVEV (reference sequence). Trimming took off 7 bases at V and 6 bases at J, with 9 bases between the two ends.

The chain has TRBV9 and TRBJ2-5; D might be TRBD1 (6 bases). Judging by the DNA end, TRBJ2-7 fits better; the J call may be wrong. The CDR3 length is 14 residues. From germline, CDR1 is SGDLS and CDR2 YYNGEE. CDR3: CASSVAPDSYEQYF. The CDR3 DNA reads TGTGCCAGCAGCGTAGCCCCGGACAGCTACGAGCAGTACTTC.

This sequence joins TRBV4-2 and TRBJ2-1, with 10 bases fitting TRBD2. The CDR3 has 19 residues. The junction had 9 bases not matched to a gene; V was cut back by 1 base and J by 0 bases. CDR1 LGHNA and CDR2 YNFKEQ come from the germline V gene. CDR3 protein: CASSQVVAGGLSSYNEQFF. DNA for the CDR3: TGTGCCAGCAGCCAAGTAGTAGCGGGGGGACTAAGCTCCTACAATGAGCAGTTCTTC.

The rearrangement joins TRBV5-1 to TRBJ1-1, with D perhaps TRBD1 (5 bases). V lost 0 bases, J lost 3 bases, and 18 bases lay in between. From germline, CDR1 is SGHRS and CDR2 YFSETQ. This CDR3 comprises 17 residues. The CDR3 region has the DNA TGCGCCAGCAGCTTGGCGGGGAGCAGGGCGGGGGACACTGAAGCTTTCTTT. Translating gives CASSLAGSRAGDTEAFF.

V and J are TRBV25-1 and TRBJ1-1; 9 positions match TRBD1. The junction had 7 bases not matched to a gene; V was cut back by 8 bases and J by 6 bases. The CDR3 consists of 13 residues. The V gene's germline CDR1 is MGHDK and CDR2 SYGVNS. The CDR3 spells CASQRQGVPEAFF. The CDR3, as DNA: TGTGCCAGCCAAAGACAGGGGGTCCCTGAAGCTTTCTTT.

CDR3 sequence (DNA): TGTGCCAGCAGCTCACAGGTGGTTGGAAACACCATATATTTT. This codes for CASSSQVVGNTIYF. The rearrangement links TRBV28 to TRBJ1-3; TRBD1 might be the D (5 bases). The CDR3 has 14 amino acids. Per the germline V gene, CDR1 is MDHEN and CDR2 is SYDVKM. Trimming cost V 6 bases and J 3 bases, with 12 bases left between them.

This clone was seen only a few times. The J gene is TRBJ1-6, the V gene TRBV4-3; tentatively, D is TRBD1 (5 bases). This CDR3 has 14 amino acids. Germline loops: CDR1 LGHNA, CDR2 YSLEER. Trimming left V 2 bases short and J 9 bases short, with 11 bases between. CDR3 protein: CASSQSGGGSPLHF. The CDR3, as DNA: TGCGCCAGCAGCCAATCCGGGGGAGGTTCACCCCTCCACTTT.

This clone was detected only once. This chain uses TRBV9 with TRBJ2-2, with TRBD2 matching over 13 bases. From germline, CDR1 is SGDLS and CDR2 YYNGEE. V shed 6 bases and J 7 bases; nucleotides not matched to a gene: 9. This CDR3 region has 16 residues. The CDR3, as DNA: TGTGCCAGCAACCCACTAGCGGGGGGGCCCAACGGGGAGCTGTTTTTT. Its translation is CASNPLAGGPNGELFF.

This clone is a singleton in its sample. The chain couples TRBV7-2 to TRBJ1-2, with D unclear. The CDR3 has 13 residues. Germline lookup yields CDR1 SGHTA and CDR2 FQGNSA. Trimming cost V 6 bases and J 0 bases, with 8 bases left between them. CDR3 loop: CASRPGSNYGYTF. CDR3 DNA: TGTGCCAGCAGGCCCGGGTCTAACTATGGCTACACCTTC.

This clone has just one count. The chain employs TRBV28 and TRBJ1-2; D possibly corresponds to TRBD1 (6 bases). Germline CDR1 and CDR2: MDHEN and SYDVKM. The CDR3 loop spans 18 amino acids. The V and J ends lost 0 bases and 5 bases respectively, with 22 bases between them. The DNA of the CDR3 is TGTGCCAGCAGTTTATGGGACAGTAAAGGGGAAGCGGGGTATGGCTACACCTTC. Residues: CASSLWDSKGEAGYGYTF.

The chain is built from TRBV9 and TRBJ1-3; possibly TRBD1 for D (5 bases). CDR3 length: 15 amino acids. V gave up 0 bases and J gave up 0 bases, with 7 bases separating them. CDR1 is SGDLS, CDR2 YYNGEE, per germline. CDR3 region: CASSVVGASGNTIYF. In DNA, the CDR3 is TGTGCCAGCAGCGTAGTTGGGGCCTCTGGAAACACCATATATTTT. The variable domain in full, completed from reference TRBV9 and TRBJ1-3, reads DSGVTQTPKHLITATGQRVTLRCSPRSGDLSVYWYQQSLDQGLQFLIQYYNGEERAKGNILERFSAQQFPDLHSELNLSSLELGDSALYFCASSVVGASGNTIYFGEGSWLTVV.

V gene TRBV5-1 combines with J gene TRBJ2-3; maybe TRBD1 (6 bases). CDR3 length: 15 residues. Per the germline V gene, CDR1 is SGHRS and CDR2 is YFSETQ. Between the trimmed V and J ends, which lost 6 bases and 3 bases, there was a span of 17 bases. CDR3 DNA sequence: TGCGCCAGCACCCCAGGGGCAATGGGGACAGATACGCAGTATTTT. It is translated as CASTPGAMGTDTQYF.

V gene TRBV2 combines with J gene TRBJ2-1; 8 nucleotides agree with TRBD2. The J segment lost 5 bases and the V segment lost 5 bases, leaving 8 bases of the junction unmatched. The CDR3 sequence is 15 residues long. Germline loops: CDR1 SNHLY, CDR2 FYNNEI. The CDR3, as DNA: TGTGCCAGCAGTCCCCGGGGGGGGCTAGACAATGAGCAGTTCTTC. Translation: CASSPRGGLDNEQFF.

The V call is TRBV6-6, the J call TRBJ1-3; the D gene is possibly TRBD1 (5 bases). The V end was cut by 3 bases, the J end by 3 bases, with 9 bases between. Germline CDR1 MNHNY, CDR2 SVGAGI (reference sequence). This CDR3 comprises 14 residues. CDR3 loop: CASSYGGGGNTIYF. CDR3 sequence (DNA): TGTGCCAGCAGTTATGGGGGGGGTGGAAACACCATATATTTT.

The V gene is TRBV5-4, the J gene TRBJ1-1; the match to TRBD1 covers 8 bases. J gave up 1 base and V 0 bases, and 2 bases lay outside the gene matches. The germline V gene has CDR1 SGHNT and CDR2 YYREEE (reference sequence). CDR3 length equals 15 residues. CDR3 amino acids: CASSLGQGRNTEAFF. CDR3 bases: TGTGCCAGCAGCTTGGGACAGGGGAGGAACACTGAAGCTTTCTTT. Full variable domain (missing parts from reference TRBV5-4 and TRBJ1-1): ETGVTQSPTHLIKTRGQQVTLRCSSQSGHNTVSWYQQALGQGPQFIFQYYREEENGRGNFPPRFSGLQFPNYSSELNVNALELDDSALYLCASSLGQGRNTEAFFGQGTRLTVV.

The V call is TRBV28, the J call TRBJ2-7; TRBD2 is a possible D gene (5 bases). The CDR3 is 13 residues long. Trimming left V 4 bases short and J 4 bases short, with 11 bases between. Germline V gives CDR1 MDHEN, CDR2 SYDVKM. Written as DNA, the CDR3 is TGTGCCAGCAGTTGGAGGCCTACGTACGAGCAGTACTTC. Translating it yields CASSWRPTYEQYF.